The 30 T cell receptor beta chains reported below all come from one sample, sequenced in a study of cytomegalovirus exposure and HLA in healthy donors. The PCR had 60 Vbeta and 13 Jbeta primers. TCRdb's copy holds only in-frame clones and misses some; the assay was immunoSEQ multiplex PCR. This sample has approximately 170,000 clones, with about two thirds found just once. Input material: PBMCs. These receptors originate from a woman aged 18-35 years in good health and CMV-seropositive.

V gene TRBV7-9 combines with J gene TRBJ2-1; 11 nucleotides line up with TRBD2. Germline V lookup: CDR1 SEHNR, CDR2 FQNEAQ (reference sequence). The CDR3 runs 15 residues. J gave up 4 bases and V 10 bases, and 9 bases lay outside the gene matches. This CDR3 reads CAIISGTSGYNEQFF. CDR3 coding DNA: TGTGCCATCATTTCTGGGACTAGCGGATACAATGAGCAGTTCTTC. Supplemented by reference TRBV7-9 and TRBJ2-1, the full variable domain reads DTGVSQNPRHKITKRGQNVTFRCDPISEHNRLYWYRQTLGQGPEFLTYFQNEAQLEKSRLLSDRFSAERPKGSFSTLEIQRTEQGDSAMYLCAIISGTSGYNEQFFGPGTRLTVL.

V usage is TRBV7-2 and J usage is TRBJ2-3, with TRBD2 identical over 12 bases. CDR1 is SGHTA and CDR2 is FQGNSA in the germline V gene. After removal of 5 bases from V and 0 bases from J, the junction contained 3 bases not matched to a gene. This CDR3 has 16 residues. The CDR3 nucleotides are TGTGCCAGCAGCAACCTAGCGGGGGGGAGCACAGATACGCAGTATTTT. Residues: CASSNLAGGSTDTQYF.

V gene TRBV27 combines with J gene TRBJ1-2; D is undetermined. Trimming cost V 3 bases and J 3 bases, with 8 bases left between them. CDR1 is MNHEY, CDR2 SMNVEV, per germline (reference sequence). This CDR3 spans 13 amino acids. The CDR3 protein is CASSFGVDYGYTF. The CDR3 DNA reads as TGTGCCAGCAGTTTCGGGGTCGACTATGGCTACACCTTC.

V gene TRBV7-2 combines with J gene TRBJ1-6; D not certain. Per the germline V gene, CDR1 is SGHTA and CDR2 is FQGNSA. V gave up 2 bases and J gave up 7 bases, with 12 bases separating them. The length of the CDR3 is 15 residues. As DNA, the CDR3 is TGTGCCAGCAGCTTAATCGCGGGGTCCAATTCACCCCTCCACTTT. Translating it yields CASSLIAGSNSPLHF.

This clone was seen a handful of times. The chain has TRBV5-4 and TRBJ1-3; weak D call: TRBD1 (6 bases). Germline CDR1 is SGHNT and CDR2 is YYREEE (reference sequence). The CDR3 extends over 13 amino acids. Deletions cut 5 bases from V and 4 bases from J, with 10 bases between. The DNA of the CDR3 is TGTGCCAGCAGTCAGGGGCAAGGAAACACCATATATTTT. Translation: CASSQGQGNTIYF.

This clone came up a few times. This rearrangement joins TRBV19 to TRBJ1-5, with D possibly TRBD1 on 6 matching bases. The V gene lost 7 bases and the J gene lost 6 bases, with 19 bases spanning the gap. Per germline, CDR1 LNHDA and CDR2 SQIVND (reference sequence). This CDR3 contains 15 residues. CDR3 sequence (DNA): TGTGCCAGTAAATTTACGACGGGGGGGCCTCAGCCCCAGCATTTT. It translates to CASKFTTGGPQPQHF.

This chain links TRBV5-4 with TRBJ2-7; 8 bases line up with TRBD1. Germline CDR1 is SGHNT and CDR2 is YYREEE (reference sequence). After removal of 4 bases from V and 5 bases from J, the junction contained 8 bases not matched to a gene. The CDR3 spans 14 residues. The CDR3 region has the DNA TGTGCCAGCAGCCCCCCGGACAGGGTCCACGAGCAGTACTTC. Translating gives CASSPPDRVHEQYF. The complete variable domain, with remaining parts taken from reference TRBV5-4 and TRBJ2-7, reads ETGVTQSPTHLIKTRGQQVTLRCSSQSGHNTVSWYQQALGQGPQFIFQYYREEENGRGNFPPRFSGLQFPNYSSELNVNALELDDSALYLCASSPPDRVHEQYFGPGTRLTVT.

The chain has TRBV18 and TRBJ2-3, with 9 bases identical to TRBD1. V shed 4 bases and J 1 base; nucleotides not matched to a gene: 12. This CDR3 has 18 amino acids. Germline V gene data show CDR1 as KGHSH and CDR2 as LQKENI. In DNA, the CDR3 is TGTGCCAGCTCACACACAGGGGGCATCATATCCGGCACAGATACGCAGTATTTT. It yields the protein CASSHTGGIISGTDTQYF.

J is TRBJ1-4 and V is TRBV6-5, with D possibly matching TRBD1 (6 bases). V was cut by 0 bases and J by 7 bases, with 12 bases left in between. The CDR3 totals 15 residues. CDR1 is MNHEY and CDR2 is SVGAGI in the germline V gene. As DNA, the CDR3 is TGTGCCAGCAGTTACTCGGGGGGGCCGGGTGAAAAACTGTTTTTT. It encodes CASSYSGGPGEKLFF.

The chain couples TRBV7-6 to TRBJ1-5, with D possibly matching TRBD1 (6 bases). V lost 6 bases and J lost 9, with 15 bases in between. The germline gives CDR1 SGHVS, CDR2 FNYEAQ. The CDR3 covers 13 residues. CDR3 amino acids: CASSGPGGGPQHF. For the CDR3, the DNA is TGTGCCAGCAGTGGACCGGGAGGGGGGCCCCAGCATTTT.

This chain links TRBV6-1 with TRBJ1-4, with D possibly matching TRBD1 (6 bases). Trimming left V 6 bases short and J 5 bases short, with 13 bases between. The CDR3 runs to 14 residues. Germline V lookup: CDR1 MNHNS, CDR2 SASEGT. The CDR3 bases are TGTGCCAGCAGGCACCCAGGGGTGAATGAAAAACTGTTTTTT. Amino acids: CASRHPGVNEKLFF.

The chain uses TRBV19 and TRBJ1-5; weak D call: TRBD1 (5 bases). V was clipped by 9 bases and J by 3 bases, with 15 bases between them. This CDR3 is 14 amino acids long. Germline loops: CDR1 LNHDA, CDR2 SQIVND (reference sequence). The CDR3, as DNA: TGTGCCAGCGGGGGTGTGGGGTTCAATCAGCCCCAGCATTTT. It yields the protein CASGGVGFNQPQHF.

The genes are TRBV10-3 and TRBJ2-2, with 7 nucleotides matching TRBD1. The CDR3 extends over 15 amino acids. The trim removed 10 bases at V and 5 bases at J, leaving 13 bases unmatched. Germline loops: CDR1 ENHRY, CDR2 SYGVKD. CDR3 in DNA: TGTGCCACCTCCCGGGACAGTCGGTCGACCGGGGAGCTGTTTTTT. Encoded protein: CATSRDSRSTGELFF.

The rearrangement links TRBV30 to TRBJ1-3, with TRBD1 as a possible D gene (5 bases). CDR3 length: 15 residues. Trimming took off 0 bases at V and 7 bases at J, with 16 bases between the two ends. CDR1 and CDR2 (germline): GTSNPN, SVGIG (reference sequence). CDR3 residues: CAWSVAGSGWNTIYF. Written as DNA, the CDR3 is TGTGCCTGGAGTGTGGCAGGGTCGGGTTGGAACACCATATATTTT. Together with reference TRBV30 and TRBJ1-3, the CDR3 gives the full variable domain: SQTIHQWPATLVQPVGSPLSLECTVEGTSNPNLYWYRQAAGRGLQLLFYSVGIGQISSEVPQNLSASRPQDRQFILSSKKLLLSDSGFYLCAWSVAGSGWNTIYFGEGSWLTVV.

This chain connects TRBV7-3 to TRBJ1-2; TRBD1 might be the D (6 bases). In germline, CDR1 is SGHTA, CDR2 FQGTGA. The CDR3 runs 12 residues. The V end was cut by 5 bases, the J end by 8 bases, with 12 bases between. The CDR3 nucleotides are TGTGCCAGCAGCGGGGGCCCTAACGGCTACACCTTC. Its protein product is CASSGGPNGYTF.

This rearrangement joins TRBV19 to TRBJ1-5, with D possibly being TRBD1 (6 bases). Germline V gene data show CDR1 as LNHDA and CDR2 as SQIVND (reference sequence). The V and J ends lost 5 bases and 4 bases respectively, with 12 bases between them. The CDR3 contains 14 residues. The CDR3 DNA reads as TGTGCCAGTAGTCCCTACAGGGATAATCAGCCCCAGCATTTT. Translated, it gives CASSPYRDNQPQHF.

The CDR3 region is CASRDYSNTEAFF. The CDR3 DNA is TGTGCCAGCAGAGACTACTCGAACACTGAAGCTTTCTTT. The chain has TRBV2 and TRBJ1-1, with D unresolved. The germline CDR1 and CDR2 sequences are SNHLY and FYNNEI. Trimming shortened V by 6 bases and J by 1 base, and 9 bases separated the two germline ends. The CDR3 spans 13 residues.

The gene calls are TRBV6-5 and TRBJ2-5, with 7 bases matching TRBD2. V was clipped by 2 bases and J by 5 bases; unmatched bases: 5. The CDR3 runs to 14 residues. Germline V gene data show CDR1 as MNHEY and CDR2 as SVGAGI. CDR3 sequence (DNA): TGTGCCAGCAGTTACGAAGAGGGAGGGGAGACCCAGTACTTC. It specifies CASSYEEGGETQYF.

The chain uses TRBV27 and TRBJ1-2, with a weak D call TRBD1 (5 bases). CDR1 and CDR2 from the germline V gene are MNHEY and SMNVEV (reference sequence). V dropped 5 bases and J dropped 4 bases, with 14 bases sitting between them. There are 14 residues in the CDR3. The CDR3 protein is CASSPRTGLYGYTF. CDR3 DNA sequence: TGTGCCAGCAGTCCTCGCACAGGCCTCTATGGCTACACCTTC.

The V gene is TRBV7-2, the J gene TRBJ2-1; 7 bases agree with TRBD2. CDR3 size: 14 residues. J lost 1 base, V lost 10 bases, and 7 bases had no gene match. The V gene's germline CDR1 is SGHTA and CDR2 FQGNSA. The CDR3 protein is CATGSGGSYNEQFF. CDR3 nucleotides: TGTGCCACAGGCTCGGGGGGATCCTACAATGAGCAGTTCTTC.

This clone occurred a few times. V is TRBV2 and J is TRBJ1-2; 7 bases match TRBD1. The germline V gene has CDR1 SNHLY and CDR2 FYNNEI. This CDR3 contains 16 residues. V was clipped by 3 bases and J by 0 bases; unmatched bases: 7. CDR3 nucleotides: TGTGCCAGCAGTGAGGAGGGGGCGGTTTCTAACTATGGCTACACCTTC. Translated, it gives CASSEEGAVSNYGYTF.

This clone was recorded a few times. This chain links TRBV19 with TRBJ2-6; D might be TRBD2 (6 bases). CDR3 length: 15 amino acids. The V end was cut by 3 bases, the J end by 4 bases, with 10 bases between. Germline loops: CDR1 LNHDA, CDR2 SQIVND (reference sequence). The CDR3 DNA sequence: TGTGCCAGTAGTATGAGTGGGAGGGGGGCCAACGTCCTGACTTTC. Protein sequence: CASSMSGRGANVLTF.

The chain recombines TRBV6-5 with TRBJ1-5; D ambiguous. The germline V gene encodes CDR1 MNHEY and CDR2 SVGAGI. The CDR3 consists of 13 residues. With 5 bases removed from V and 4 bases from J, the gap between germline ends came to 9 bases. The chain's CDR3 is CASSAINNQPQHF. CDR3 nucleotide sequence: TGTGCCAGCAGTGCTATAAATAATCAGCCCCAGCATTTT.

V gene TRBV9 combines with J gene TRBJ1-1; weak D call: TRBD1 (5 bases). V was trimmed by 3 bases and J by 11 bases, leaving 11 bases between them. Per the germline V gene, CDR1 is SGDLS and CDR2 is YYNGEE. This CDR3 is 11 amino acids long. In DNA, the CDR3 is TGTGCCAGCAGCGGGGAGGGGAATGCTTTCTTT. It encodes CASSGEGNAFF.

This clone was detected a few times. The rearrangement uses TRBV16 and TRBJ1-5, with a tentative D call TRBD1 (5 bases). V was pared by 2 bases and J by 3 bases, with 14 bases between. The CDR3 is 16 amino acids. The germline V gene encodes CDR1 KGHSY and CDR2 FQNENV. The DNA for the CDR3 is TGTGCCAGCAGCCAAGGCGCTAAGGGGCCCAATCAGCCCCAGCATTTT. Its translation: CASSQGAKGPNQPQHF.

This clone was observed a handful of times. This rearrangement joins TRBV5-1 to TRBJ2-1, with a possible D match to TRBD2 (5 bases). There are 15 residues in the CDR3. Trimming stripped 2 bases from V and 0 bases from J, with 9 bases between. Germline CDR1 is SGHRS and CDR2 is YFSETQ. CDR3: CASSLTGSSYNEQFF. As DNA, the CDR3 is TGCGCCAGCAGCTTAACGGGGAGCTCCTACAATGAGCAGTTCTTC.

The rearrangement links TRBV23-1 to TRBJ2-7; 9 bases line up with TRBD1. TRBV23-1 is an ORF; its function is uncertain. V gave up 2 bases and J gave up 3 bases; unmatched junction bases: 5. CDR3 length: 15 amino acids. DNA of the CDR3: TGCGCCAGCAGTCAACCCCGGGACAGGGTCTACGAGCAGTACTTC. Translated: CASSQPRDRVYEQYF.

The V gene is TRBV2, the J gene TRBJ2-6; D remains ambiguous. This CDR3 is 12 amino acids long. Germline CDR1 SNHLY, CDR2 FYNNEI. The germline V and J ends were trimmed by 3 bases and 8 bases, with 5 bases remaining between them. The CDR3 DNA reads as TGTGCCAGCAGTGATTTCTCCAACGTCCTGACTTTC. Its protein product is CASSDFSNVLTF. The full variable domain, completed using reference TRBV2 and TRBJ2-6, is EPEVTQTPSHQVTQMGQEVILRCVPISNHLYFYWYRQILGQKVEFLVSFYNNEISEKSEIFDDQFSVERPDGSNFTLKIRSTKLEDSAMYFCASSDFSNVLTFGAGSRLTVL.

V and J are TRBV9 and TRBJ1-2, with 9 bases matching TRBD1. Germline V gene data show CDR1 as SGDLS and CDR2 as YYNGEE. J lost 5 bases, V lost 5 bases, and 7 bases had no gene match. This CDR3 comprises 14 residues. Written as DNA, the CDR3 is TGTGCCAGCAGGAGATCGGGACAGGGATATGGCTACACCTTC. Its protein is CASRRSGQGYGYTF. Looking up the rest from reference TRBV9 and TRBJ1-2 gives the full variable domain: DSGVTQTPKHLITATGQRVTLRCSPRSGDLSVYWYQQSLDQGLQFLIQYYNGEERAKGNILERFSAQQFPDLHSELNLSSLELGDSALYFCASRRSGQGYGYTFGSGTRLTVV.

The chain carries TRBV19 and TRBJ1-3, with D possibly matching TRBD1 (6 bases). Trimming removed 1 base at V and 5 bases at J, with 12 bases between. CDR3 length equals 15 residues. Germline V CDR1 and CDR2: LNHDA, SQIVND (reference sequence). The CDR3 region has the DNA TGTGCCAGTAGTATAGCCCCGGGACACCGAAACACCATATATTTT. Residues: CASSIAPGHRNTIYF.